This TCR beta chain originates from a study of T cells in women clearing cervical HPV infection. Study in general: Only a few women had HLA typing results available.

Germline loops: CDR1 SGHNT, CDR2 YYREEE (reference sequence). The CDR3 is made up of 16 amino acids. Trimming at V came to 1 base and at J to 5 bases, leaving 8 bases not matched to a gene. To note about this clone: The read is 3 residues too short to cover the CDR3 end, so that end is filled in from the germline J gene.

The table came from immunoSEQ multiplex PCR; TCRdb's copy has only in-frame clones and leaves some out. Here the sample table reports 15,000 to 20,000 clones. The sequencing sample was made of blood buffy coat. This TCR derives from a woman between 18 and 70 years old with a cervical HPV16 infection that either progressed to CIN3+ or cleared (not recorded which). V gene TRBV5-4 combines with J gene TRBJ2-5; TRBD1 matches 10 bases. The CDR3: CASSLWDRGVRETQYF. The covered CDR3 bases are TGTGCCAGCAGCTTGTGGGACAGGGGCGTCAGGGAGACC.